The 2 T cell receptor beta chains below all came from one sample that was sequenced in a study of T cells in Graves' hyperthyroidism and ophthalmopathy. It was RNA transcripts that yielded the amplified TCR beta CDR3 regions. When the TCR CDR3 underwent first-round RT-PCR, the HTBI primer set was used. TCRdb analysed the multiplex PCR reads with MiXCR anew, one entry per CDR3 protein. The sample has hundreds of thousands of distinct CDR3 sequences; approximately 14% are singletons. Sample: blood. The source is a woman aged 18-35 years with Graves' hyperthyroidism.

The rearrangement joins TRBV7-9 to TRBJ2-3, with D unclear. This CDR3 spans 13 amino acids. The germline CDR1 and CDR2 sequences are SEHNR and FQNEAQ (reference sequence). V shed 4 bases and J shed 6 bases, with 11 bases lying between them. The CDR3, as DNA: TGTGCCAGCAGCTCCTTTCTAGGGGATACGCAGTATTTT. Translated: CASSSFLGDTQYF.

This clonotype was counted between two and nine times. V gene TRBV20-1 combines with J gene TRBJ2-7; D may match TRBD1 or TRBD2 (7 bases each). V lost 5 bases, J lost 2 bases, and 16 bases lay in between. Germline CDR1 and CDR2: DFQATT and SNEGSKA (reference sequence). This CDR3 is 14 amino acids long. CDR3 nucleotides: TGCAGTGCTCCCCAGGGGGGGCCTGCCTACGAGCAGTACTTC. This sequence encodes CSAPQGGPAYEQYF.